This record looks at one T cell receptor (beta chain) sequence and its context. In this sample, this clonotype turned up a few times. Its target antigen remains unknown. Base quality data are lacking; no much larger clone is found one base away. The source of the sample is a study of T-cell reconstitution after alpha-beta-depleted transplantation in children (dated by TCRdb to about 2016). Turning to the overall study: Using TCR repertoire profiling, the study quantitatively followed how T-cell immune reconstitution unfolded in children after TCRalphabeta/CD19-depleted allogeneic hematopoietic cell transplantation.

Library prep was done by PCR. TCRdb names Illumina HiSeq 2500 as the instrument used. Molecular barcoding was employed in the preparation of TCR libraries, with unique molecular identifiers being used to normalize TCRbeta repertoire quantification. TCRdb took the public reads, trimmed them with fastp at Q25, ran MiXCR for clone calling and kept in-frame beta chains. Entries are consolidated by CDR3 protein sequence, retaining the most common genes and DNA. The sample table lists fewer than 450,000 distinct CDR3 sequences, 15% to 20% of them with a count of one. Approximately 38% of the sample rests with the top ten. The treatment or condition label of this sample denotes: allogeneic hematopoietic cell transplantation with graft depleted of TCRalphabeta T cells and CD19 B cells. The transplant recipients were children given TCRalphabeta/CD19-depleted allogeneic hematopoietic cell grafts. The research as a whole found: About two months after transplant, the apparently early recovery of alphabetaT-cell counts reportedly depended on just several hundred clones that had expanded rapidly and came from non-depleted graft cells. In some patients, high TCRbeta diversity at day 60 was attributed to recipient T cells and intrathymic progenitors that had survived conditioning. Hyperexpanded clone frequencies declined over subsequent months; after one year, T-cell counts and TCRbeta diversity were mostly attributed to newly produced T cells.

A distance of 16 bases separates the germline ends of V and J, which lose 0 bases and 2 bases respectively. The CDR3 holds 18 amino acids from the cysteine to the phenylalanine. Only CDR3 DNA remains: 54 bases, in frame from the first base. CDR1 is given as MNHEY and CDR2 as SVGEGT, both from the germline V gene. Recombination joined TRBV6-2 or TRBV6-3 with TRBJ2-2; TRBD2 might be the D gene, on 6 matching bases. This receptor was taken from a male patient between 2 and 10 years old who had a stem cell transplant for acute lymphoblastic leukemia, so the T cells may come from the graft donor. This specimen was PBMCs, mostly from graft donor cells, taken 360 days after TCRalphabeta/CD19-depleted stem cell transplant. The CDR3 amino acid sequence is: CASSYSLAPSINTGELFF. The DNA is as follows: TGTGCCAGCAGTTACTCGCTAGCGCCGAGCATAAACACCGGGGAGCTGTTTTTT.